The 10 T cell receptor beta chains given below trace back to one sample, sequenced in a study of blood T cell repertoires in COVID-19. Here immunoSEQ multiplex PCR was the method, and the copy in TCRdb shows in-frame clones only, minus some. Among about 230,000 clones listed, 81% were seen once. The sequenced material came from peripheral blood. These receptors came from a woman older than 75 with acute or convalescent COVID-19.

J is TRBJ1-1 and V is TRBV19, with 8 bases matching TRBD1. CDR1 LNHDA and CDR2 SQIVND come from the germline V gene (reference sequence). V lost 7 bases and J lost 5; bases outside the gene matches: 12. The CDR3 length is 15 residues. The CDR3 sequence is CASIGQGTPRTEAFF. CDR3 sequence (DNA): TGTGCCAGTATTGGACAGGGTACTCCGAGGACTGAAGCTTTCTTT.

This clone came up once. The chain recombines TRBV19 with TRBJ2-5; 12 bases line up with TRBD2. This CDR3 contains 14 residues. The germline CDR1 and CDR2 sequences are LNHDA and SQIVND (reference sequence). V trimming: 3 bases; J trimming: 7 bases; junction bases outside the gene matches: 3. The CDR3 protein is CASSMTSGGWTQYF. CDR3 nucleotide sequence: TGTGCCAGTAGTATGACTAGCGGGGGCTGGACCCAGTACTTC.

This chain connects TRBV28 to TRBJ2-7; 8 bases are a match to TRBD2. The V gene end was trimmed by 2 bases and the J gene end by 5 bases; junction bases not matched to a gene: 11. Germline V gives CDR1 MDHEN, CDR2 SYDVKM. The CDR3 spans 16 residues. The CDR3 DNA reads as TGTGCCAGCAGTTTACCCGGCCCGGGGACTAGTAACGAGCAGTACTTC. Its translation is CASSLPGPGTSNEQYF.

The genes are TRBV24-1 and TRBJ2-2; no firm D call. The V gene's germline CDR1 is KGHDR and CDR2 SFDVKD. The CDR3 runs to 15 residues. V lost 3 bases, J lost 6 bases, and 13 bases lay in between. CDR3 loop: CATSDDNVRSGELFF. CDR3 bases: TGTGCCACCAGTGATGACAACGTCAGGTCCGGGGAGCTGTTTTTT.

Only one count was recorded for this clone. The chain couples TRBV11-2 to TRBJ1-1; possible D gene TRBD1, 5 bases. CDR1 and CDR2 (germline): SGHAT, FQNNGV. The CDR3 consists of 16 residues. Trimming took off 5 bases at V and 1 base at J, with 17 bases between the two ends. The CDR3 nucleotides are TGTGCCAGCAGCCCGGGGCCAGCGGGGGGGAACACTGAAGCTTTCTTT. It codes for CASSPGPAGGNTEAFF.

The chain joins TRBV4-1 to TRBJ2-7; 13 bases map to TRBD2. After removal of 2 bases from V and 5 bases from J, the junction contained 9 bases not matched to a gene. The germline gives CDR1 MGHRA, CDR2 YSYEKL. The CDR3 spans 17 residues. The CDR3 nucleotides are TGCGCCAGCAGCCAACCACTAGCGGGAGGGCCCAACCACGAGCAGTACTTC. Translation gives CASSQPLAGGPNHEQYF.

The V gene is TRBV10-3, the J gene TRBJ2-7; a possible D gene is TRBD1 (6 bases). V was cut by 0 bases and J by 3 bases, with 15 bases left in between. The CDR3 extends over 16 amino acids. Germline V gene lookup returns CDR1 ENHRY and CDR2 SYGVKD. The CDR3 nucleotides are TGTGCCATCAGTGAGTCGGGGTCAGGGGATAACTACGAGCAGTACTTC. It is translated as CAISESGSGDNYEQYF.

This rearrangement joins TRBV6-5 to TRBJ1-5; TRBD1 matches 9 bases. V was clipped by 6 bases and J by 7 bases; unmatched bases: 10. In germline, CDR1 is MNHEY, CDR2 SVGAGI. The CDR3 loop spans 15 amino acids. Written as DNA, the CDR3 is TGTGCCAGCAGCCGCGAGACAGGGGGTCGGCAGCCCCAGCATTTT. This sequence encodes CASSRETGGRQPQHF.

This chain connects TRBV5-6 to TRBJ1-5, with TRBD1 matching over 7 bases. The CDR3 runs 17 residues. Germline V gene sequence: CDR1 SGHDT, CDR2 YYEEEE. The junction had 13 bases not matched to a gene; V was cut back by 2 bases and J by 5 bases. The CDR3 sequence: CASSFMGQGGLDQPQHF. The CDR3 region has the DNA TGTGCCAGCAGCTTTATGGGGCAGGGGGGACTTGATCAGCCCCAGCATTTT.

The genes are TRBV7-2 and TRBJ1-5; no clear D gene. This CDR3 has 15 residues. Looked up from germline, CDR1 is SGHTA and CDR2 is FQGNSA. With 1 base removed from V and 3 bases from J, the gap between germline ends came to 10 bases. The CDR3 region is CASSLGAGINQPQHF. In nucleotides, the CDR3 is TGTGCCAGCAGCTTAGGGGCGGGTATCAATCAGCCCCAGCATTTT.